What follows are 25 T cell receptor beta chains derived from one specimen sequenced in a study of CD8 T cells in Susac syndrome. The authors reverse transcribed about 0.5 to 1 ug RNA with random hexamers. TCRdb reanalysed the immunoSEQ multiplex PCR reads using MiXCR and keeps one entry per CDR3 protein. The table shows about 250,000 distinct CDR3 sequences, with just under 95% occurring only once. Sequenced input: CD4+ T cells from PBMCs. The receptors were gathered from a human donor with multiple sclerosis.

This chain uses TRBV3-1 with TRBJ2-3; D gene uncertain. This CDR3 spans 14 amino acids. V was pared by 2 bases and J by 1 base, with 7 bases between. Germline V CDR1 and CDR2: LGHDT, YNNKEL (reference sequence). The CDR3 loop reads CASSQPDRTDTQYF. CDR3 nucleotide sequence: TGTGCCAGCAGCCAACCGGACCGCACAGATACGCAGTATTTT.

This chain connects TRBV24-1 to TRBJ1-2; D remains unclear. CDR3 length: 15 amino acids. Trimming removed 0 bases from V and 4 bases from J, with 11 bases in between. CDR1 is KGHDR and CDR2 is SFDVKD in the germline V gene. CDR3 sequence reads: CATSDLSDGTYGYTF. The CDR3 DNA sequence: TGTGCCACCAGTGATTTGTCCGACGGAACCTATGGCTACACCTTC.

This chain links TRBV7-9 with TRBJ1-1, with 10 bases aligning to TRBD1. J lost 0 bases, V lost 5 bases, and 12 bases had no gene match. This CDR3 is 18 amino acids long. CDR1 and CDR2 from the germline V gene are SEHNR and FQNEAQ (reference sequence). The CDR3 region is CASSNRDRGKVMNTEAFF. For the CDR3, the DNA is TGTGCCAGCAGCAACCGGGACAGGGGAAAAGTCATGAACACTGAAGCTTTCTTT.

The rearrangement uses TRBV13 and TRBJ1-1, with D hard to call. From germline, CDR1 is PRHDT and CDR2 FYEKMQ (reference sequence). Deletions cut 5 bases from V and 6 bases from J, with 16 bases between. This CDR3 is built from 14 residues. The CDR3 is CASSRRVGTPEAFF. As DNA, the CDR3 is TGTGCCAGCAGCCGGCGGGTAGGTACCCCTGAAGCTTTCTTT.

The CDR3 nucleotides read TGCAGCGTTGAATCGGGCAGGGGGTGGGGCTACACCTTC. Its translation: CSVESGRGWGYTF. The rearrangement uses TRBV29-1 and TRBJ1-2; TRBD1 aligns across 7 bases. The CDR3 has 13 residues. Germline values: CDR1 SQVTM, CDR2 ANQGSEA. V was pared by 2 bases and J by 8 bases, with 8 bases of the junction left unmatched.

V gene TRBV27 combines with J gene TRBJ2-3; the match to TRBD2 covers 11 bases. V lost 7 bases and J lost 0; bases outside the gene matches: 3. Germline V gene data show CDR1 as MNHEY and CDR2 as SMNVEV (reference sequence). The CDR3 sequence is 15 residues long. The CDR3 nucleotides read TGTGCCAGCACTAGCGGGGGGACTAGCACAGATACGCAGTATTTT. Translating gives CASTSGGTSTDTQYF.

The chain combines TRBV7-3 with TRBJ2-3; D remains unclear. The CDR3 has 14 residues. The germline gives CDR1 SGHTA, CDR2 FQGTGA. V was pared by 3 bases and J by 0 bases, with 7 bases between. The chain's CDR3 is CASSFRSSTDTQYF. The CDR3 DNA reads TGTGCCAGCAGCTTTCGGTCTAGCACAGATACGCAGTATTTT. Variable domain in full (rest from reference TRBV7-3 and TRBJ2-3): GAGVSQTPSNKVTEKGKYVELRCDPISGHTALYWYRQSLGQGPEFLIYFQGTGAADDSGLPNDRFFAVRPEGSVSTLKIQRTERGDSAVYLCASSFRSSTDTQYFGPGTRLTVL.

The chain combines TRBV5-1 with TRBJ1-1; D is unresolved. The V gene's germline CDR1 is SGHRS and CDR2 YFSETQ. The CDR3 loop spans 15 amino acids. V was clipped by 1 base and J by 7 bases, with 17 bases between them. CDR3 nucleotide sequence: TGCGCCAGCAGCTTGCGGGTGGACCCGTATCTTGAAGCTTTCTTT. Translating it yields CASSLRVDPYLEAFF.

The chain couples TRBV28 to TRBJ1-5; D possibly corresponds to TRBD1 (5 bases). The CDR3 sequence is 14 residues long. Looked up from germline, CDR1 is MDHEN and CDR2 is SYDVKM. V shed 2 bases and J shed 7 bases, with 12 bases lying between them. In nucleotides, the CDR3 is TGTGCCAGCAGTTTACGGGACCCTTGGCAGCCCCAGCATTTT. This codes for CASSLRDPWQPQHF.

V usage is TRBV3-1 and J usage is TRBJ2-7; perhaps TRBD1 as D (5 bases). Trimming removed 0 bases at V and 6 bases at J, with 12 bases between. CDR3 length: 14 residues. Germline V lookup: CDR1 LGHDT, CDR2 YNNKEL (reference sequence). In DNA, the CDR3 is TGTGCCAGCAGCCAAGAAGGGGCAGGGCGCGAGCAGTACTTC. Residues: CASSQEGAGREQYF.

J is TRBJ1-1 and V is TRBV10-3, with D perhaps matching TRBD1 (5 bases). V dropped 0 bases and J dropped 5 bases, with 19 bases sitting between them. The CDR3 length is 17 residues. Germline CDR1 is ENHRY and CDR2 is SYGVKD. The CDR3 protein is CAISESLLSGPGTEAFF. The CDR3, as DNA: TGTGCCATCAGTGAGTCGCTTCTCTCGGGGCCGGGGACTGAAGCTTTCTTT.

The chain recombines TRBV10-3 with TRBJ2-3; 16 nucleotides line up with TRBD2. Trimming took 6 bases from V and 2 from J; bases not matched to a gene: 5. CDR1 and CDR2 (germline): ENHRY, SYGVKD. The CDR3 spans 17 residues. For the CDR3, the DNA is TGTGCCATCAGCCCGGGACTAGCGGGGGGGATCACAGATACGCAGTATTTT. Its translation: CAISPGLAGGITDTQYF.

Only one count was recorded for this clonotype. The rearrangement links TRBV19 to TRBJ2-5; 7 nucleotides line up with TRBD2. V lost 4 bases and J lost 5; bases outside the gene matches: 10. The CDR3 runs to 15 residues. Per germline, CDR1 LNHDA and CDR2 SQIVND (reference sequence). In nucleotides, the CDR3 is TGTGCCAGTAGTACAGGGAGGGAAACCCTCGAGACCCAGTACTTC. Its protein is CASSTGRETLETQYF.

This clonotype has only a few counts. V gene TRBV30 combines with J gene TRBJ1-5, with D maybe TRBD1 (5 bases). The CDR3 has 13 residues. Trimming left V 5 bases short and J 1 base short, with 9 bases between. The germline V gene encodes CDR1 GTSNPN and CDR2 SVGIG (reference sequence). The CDR3 DNA follows: TGTGCCTGGTCTGGGGGGAGCAATCAGCCCCAGCATTTT. It encodes CAWSGGSNQPQHF.

The genes are TRBV6-5 and TRBJ1-1; 11 bases map to TRBD1. The junction had 4 bases not matched to a gene; V was cut back by 4 bases and J by 0 bases. CDR3 length: 16 residues. CDR1 is MNHEY, CDR2 SVGAGI, per germline. The CDR3: CASSSGTGGMNTEAFF. The CDR3 coding sequence is TGTGCCAGCAGTTCCGGGACAGGGGGGATGAACACTGAAGCTTTCTTT.

The J gene is TRBJ1-5, the V gene TRBV10-3; maybe TRBD1 (5 bases). V lost 2 bases to trimming and J lost 1 base, with 9 bases between them. This CDR3 is 15 amino acids long. Looked up from germline, CDR1 is ENHRY and CDR2 is SYGVKD. The CDR3 DNA is TGTGCCATCAGTGAGCGGGACCCAAGCAATCAGCCCCAGCATTTT. It yields the protein CAISERDPSNQPQHF.

The V and J genes are TRBV27 and TRBJ1-1, with TRBD1 matching 8 bases. This CDR3 has 15 residues. The junction had 9 bases not matched to a gene; V was cut back by 6 bases and J by 3 bases. Looked up from germline, CDR1 is MNHEY and CDR2 is SMNVEV (reference sequence). CDR3 DNA: TGTGCCAGCAGAAAATACAGGGGGGTGGACACTGAAGCTTTCTTT. Its translation: CASRKYRGVDTEAFF.

CDR3 DNA: TGTGCCAGCAGTCTTAGGGTCCCCTACGAGCAGTACGTC. It specifies CASSLRVPYEQYV. The V and J genes are TRBV6-2 or TRBV6-3 and TRBJ2-7; no definite D call. Germline V gene data show CDR1 as MNHEY and CDR2 as SVGEGT. The germline V and J ends were trimmed by 5 bases and 2 bases, with 10 bases remaining between them. The length of the CDR3 is 13 residues.

V and J are TRBV3-1 and TRBJ2-6; TRBD2 might be the D (5 bases). The CDR3 sequence is 18 residues long. Germline CDR1 reads LGHDT; CDR2 reads YNNKEL (reference sequence). V was clipped by 1 base and J by 0 bases, with 13 bases between them. The CDR3 region is CASSQGIGGSSGANVLTF. The CDR3 coding sequence is TGTGCCAGCAGCCAAGGAATCGGAGGAAGCTCTGGGGCCAACGTCCTGACTTTC. The full variable domain, its missing parts supplied by reference TRBV3-1 and TRBJ2-6, is DTAVSQTPKYLVTQMGNDKSIKCEQNLGHDTMYWYKQDSKKFLKIMFSYNNKELIINETVPNRFSPKSPDKAHLNLHINSLELGDSAVYFCASSQGIGGSSGANVLTFGAGSRLTVL.

This chain joins TRBV7-2 and TRBJ1-1, with D tentatively TRBD1 (5 bases). The CDR3 spans 15 residues. Trimming removed 2 bases at V and 6 bases at J, with 16 bases between. Germline V gene data show CDR1 as SGHTA and CDR2 as FQGNSA. CDR3: CASSLFVGGLSEAFF. In nucleotides, the CDR3 is TGTGCCAGCAGCTTATTCGTGGGGGGTTTGTCTGAAGCTTTCTTT.

The chain has TRBV10-3 and TRBJ2-5; 7 bases line up with TRBD2. Germline V gives CDR1 ENHRY, CDR2 SYGVKD. The CDR3 is 15 amino acids. J lost 4 bases, V lost 10 bases, and 15 bases had no gene match. CDR3 amino acids: CANAQGEGGRETQYF. In nucleotides, the CDR3 is TGTGCCAACGCCCAGGGCGAGGGAGGGCGAGAGACCCAGTACTTC.

The rearrangement uses TRBV5-1 and TRBJ2-1; D possibly uses TRBD1 or TRBD2 (6 bases each). V lost 3 bases to trimming and J lost 7 bases, with 14 bases between them. This CDR3 is built from 14 residues. CDR1 and CDR2 (germline): SGHRS, YFSETQ. This chain's CDR3 is CASSSRGLGNEQFF. Written as DNA, the CDR3 is TGCGCCAGCAGCTCCAGGGGACTTGGGAATGAGCAGTTCTTC.

The genes are TRBV5-6 and TRBJ2-6; the D is unclear. The CDR3 length is 18 residues. In germline, CDR1 is SGHDT, CDR2 YYEEEE. V was pared by 4 bases and J by 0 bases, with 17 bases between. CDR3 in amino acids: CASSPEDFGASGANVLTF. The CDR3, as DNA: TGTGCCAGCAGCCCGGAAGACTTTGGTGCCTCTGGGGCCAACGTCCTGACTTTC.

The chain is built from TRBV30 and TRBJ2-3, with D possibly being TRBD1 or TRBD2 (6 bases each). Germline CDR1 reads GTSNPN; CDR2 reads SVGIG (reference sequence). The V and J ends lost 0 bases and 4 bases respectively, with 17 bases between them. The CDR3 is 16 residues long. The CDR3 region is CAWSVRGTQRADTQYF. In DNA, the CDR3 is TGTGCCTGGAGTGTAAGGGGGACTCAAAGGGCAGATACGCAGTATTTT.

The rearrangement uses TRBV12-3 or TRBV12-4 and TRBJ1-1, with 10 bases that match TRBD1. J gave up 3 bases and V 8 bases, and 6 bases lay outside the gene matches. The CDR3 is 14 residues long. The CDR3 spells CASSPGTGDTEAFF. As DNA, the CDR3 is TGTGCCAGCTCCCCCGGGACAGGGGACACTGAAGCTTTCTTT.